This T cell receptor beta chain was profiled in a study of blood T cells in healthy people across ages. Study-wide background: Capture by template switching was about one barcoded beta molecule per two T cells.

Investigators took roughly 9.5 milliliters of peripheral blood from every donor. Extracted total RNA amounted to at least 5.5 micrograms for each sample. Only one count was recorded for this clonotype. The antigen remains undetermined. Regarding the study as a whole: Naive T cell percentage by flow cytometry tracked strongly with beta diversity.

Primed by a sample-barcoded 5' primer and a J-beta primer mix, a second PCR proceeded for 7 to 11 cycles. TCRdb itself ran the 5' RACE reads through MiXCR, one entry per CDR3 protein. The sample has about 970,000 distinct CDR3 sequences, approximately 50% seen once. Per germline, CDR1 ENHRY and CDR2 SYGVKD. J gave up 1 base and V 4 bases, and 7 bases lay outside the gene matches. The CDR3 loop spans 15 amino acids. The chain recombines TRBV10-3 with TRBJ2-7; TRBD1 matches 7 bases. Sequenced input: blood. This sequence originates from a woman aged 60 to 75 in good health. The CDR3 loop is CAISGPGTDSYEQYF. In nucleotides, the CDR3 is TGTGCCATCAGTGGCCCCGGGACAGATTCCTACGAGCAGTACTTC.